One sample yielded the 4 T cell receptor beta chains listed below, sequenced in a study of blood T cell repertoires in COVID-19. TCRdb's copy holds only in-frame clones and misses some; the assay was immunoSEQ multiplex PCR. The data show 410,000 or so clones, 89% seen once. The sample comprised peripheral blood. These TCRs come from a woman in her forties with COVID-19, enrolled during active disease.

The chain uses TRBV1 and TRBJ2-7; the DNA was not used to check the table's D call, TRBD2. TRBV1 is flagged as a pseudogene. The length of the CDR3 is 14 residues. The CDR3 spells CTSSSGTSGGEQYF. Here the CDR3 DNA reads TGCACCAGCAGCAGCGGGACTAGCGGGGGAGAGCAGTACTTC.

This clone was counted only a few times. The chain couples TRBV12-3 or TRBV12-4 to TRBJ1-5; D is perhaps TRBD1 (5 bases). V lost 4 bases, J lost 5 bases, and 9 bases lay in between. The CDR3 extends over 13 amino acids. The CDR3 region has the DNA TGTGCCAGCAGTTATGGGGCTGATCAGCCCCAGCATTTT. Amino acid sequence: CASSYGADQPQHF.

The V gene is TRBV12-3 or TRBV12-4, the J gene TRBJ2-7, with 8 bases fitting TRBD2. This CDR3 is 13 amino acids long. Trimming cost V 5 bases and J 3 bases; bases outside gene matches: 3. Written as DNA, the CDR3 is TGTGCCAGCAGTGGACTAGCTCTCTACGAGCAGTACTTC. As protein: CASSGLALYEQYF.

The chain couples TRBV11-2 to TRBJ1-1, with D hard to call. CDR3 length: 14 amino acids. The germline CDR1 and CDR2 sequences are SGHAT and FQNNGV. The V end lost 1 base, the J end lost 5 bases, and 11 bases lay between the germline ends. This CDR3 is CASSLGGRGTEAFF. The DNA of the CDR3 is TGTGCCAGCAGCTTAGGGGGTAGAGGGACTGAAGCTTTCTTT.